The 6 T cell receptor beta chains below all came from one sample that was sequenced in a study of blood T cell repertoires in COVID-19. TCRdb's table, derived via immunoSEQ multiplex PCR, lists solely in-frame clones and lacks some. The repertoire holds approximately 270,000 clones, with over 75% as singletons. The specimen was PBMCs or T cells enriched from blood (not recorded which). Every receptor here comes from a woman in her twenties or thirties who had recovered from COVID-19.

The chain links TRBV5-1 to TRBJ1-4, with D unclear. V was clipped by 1 base and J by 3 bases, with 7 bases between them. CDR3 length: 14 residues. CDR1 is SGHRS, CDR2 YFSETQ, per germline. The CDR3 DNA is TGCGCCAGCAGCTTGCAAGAGCCTAATGAAAAACTGTTTTTT. This translates into CASSLQEPNEKLFF.

The gene calls are TRBV3-1 (or the pseudogene TRBV3-2) and TRBJ1-4; TRBD1 agrees at 8 bases. J gave up 4 bases and V 0 bases, and 7 bases lay outside the gene matches. CDR1 and CDR2 (germline): LGHDT, YNNKEL (reference sequence). The CDR3 is 17 residues long. The CDR3 nucleotides are TGTGCCAGCAGCCAAGAAGGAACAGGGGGGATTAATGAAAAACTGTTTTTT. Translating it yields CASSQEGTGGINEKLFF.

The rearrangement uses TRBV27 and TRBJ1-5; 7 bases match TRBD1. CDR1 and CDR2 from the germline V gene are MNHEY and SMNVEV (reference sequence). V trimming: 1 base; J trimming: 5 bases; junction bases outside the gene matches: 8. The CDR3 has 16 amino acids. The CDR3 bases are TGTGCCAGCAGTTTATATCCGGGACAGACGCATCAGCCCCAGCATTTT. It codes for CASSLYPGQTHQPQHF.

The chain employs TRBV5-1 and TRBJ1-1, with D tentatively TRBD1 (5 bases). V lost 4 bases and J lost 1, with 11 bases in between. Germline V gene data show CDR1 as SGHRS and CDR2 as YFSETQ. CDR3 length: 14 amino acids. CDR3 sequence reads: CASSPGHQNTEAFF. CDR3 coding DNA: TGCGCCAGCAGCCCAGGACACCAGAACACTGAAGCTTTCTTT.

The rearrangement uses TRBV7-6 and TRBJ1-5; 7 bases fit TRBD1. In germline, CDR1 is SGHVS, CDR2 FNYEAQ. This CDR3 is built from 15 residues. J lost 2 bases, V lost 1 base, and 2 bases had no gene match. This chain's CDR3 is CASSLGTGGNQPQHF. For the CDR3, the DNA is TGTGCCAGCAGCTTAGGGACAGGTGGCAATCAGCCCCAGCATTTT. Complete variable domain (other parts from reference TRBV7-6 and TRBJ1-5): GAGVSQSPRYKVTKRGQDVALRCDPISGHVSLYWYRQALGQGPEFLTYFNYEAQQDKSGLPNDRFSAERPEGSISTLTIQRTEQRDSAMYRCASSLGTGGNQPQHFGDGTRLSIL.

This chain uses TRBV7-8 with TRBJ2-4; the match to TRBD2 covers 8 bases. V was pared by 2 bases and J by 0 bases, with 6 bases of the junction left unmatched. The germline gives CDR1 SGHVS, CDR2 FQNEAQ. The CDR3 has 17 residues. The CDR3 DNA reads as TGTGCCAGCAGCTTACGGCGGGGGGCGGGAGCCAAAAACATTCAGTACTTC. Protein product: CASSLRRGAGAKNIQYF.